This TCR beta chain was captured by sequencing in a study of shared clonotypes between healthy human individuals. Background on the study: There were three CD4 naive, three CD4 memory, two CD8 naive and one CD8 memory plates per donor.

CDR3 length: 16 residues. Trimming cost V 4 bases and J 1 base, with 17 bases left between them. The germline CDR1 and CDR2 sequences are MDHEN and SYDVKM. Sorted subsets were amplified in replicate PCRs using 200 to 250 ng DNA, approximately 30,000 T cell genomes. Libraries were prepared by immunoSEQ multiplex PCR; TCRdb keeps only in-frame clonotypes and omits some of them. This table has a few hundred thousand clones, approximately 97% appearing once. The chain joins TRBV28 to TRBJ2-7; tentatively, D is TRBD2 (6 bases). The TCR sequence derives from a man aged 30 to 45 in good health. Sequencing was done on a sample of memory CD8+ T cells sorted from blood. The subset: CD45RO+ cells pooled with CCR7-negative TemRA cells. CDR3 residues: CASSSGGGIWSYEQYF. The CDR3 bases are TGTGCCAGCAGTTCCGGGGGTGGTATTTGGTCCTACGAGCAGTACTTC.